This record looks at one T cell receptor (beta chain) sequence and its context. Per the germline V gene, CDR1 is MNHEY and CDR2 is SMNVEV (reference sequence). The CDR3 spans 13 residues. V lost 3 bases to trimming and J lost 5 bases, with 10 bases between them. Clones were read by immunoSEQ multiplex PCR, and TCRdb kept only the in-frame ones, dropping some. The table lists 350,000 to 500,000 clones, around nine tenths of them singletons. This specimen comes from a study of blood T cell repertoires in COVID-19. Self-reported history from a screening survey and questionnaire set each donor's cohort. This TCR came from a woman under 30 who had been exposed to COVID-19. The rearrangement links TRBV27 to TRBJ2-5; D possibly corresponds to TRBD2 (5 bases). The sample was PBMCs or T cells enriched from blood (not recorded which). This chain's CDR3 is CASSLAGLETQYF. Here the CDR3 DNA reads TGTGCCAGCAGTTTGGCTGGACTGGAGACCCAGTACTTC.